Listed here are 5 T cell receptor beta chains from one sample, sequenced in a study of blood T cell repertoires in COVID-19 (dated by TCRdb to 2019 to 2021). The library was prepared using the immunoSEQ multiplex PCR assay. Held by TCRdb, this immuneACCESS table contains in-frame sequences only and omits some clones. Under half of the omission traces to an unresolved V gene where checked; the cause of the rest is unknown. This sample gives roughly 160,000 clones in total; around 86% of them show up just once. Over 2% of the sample goes to the ten largest clones. Input material: peripheral blood. Receptors were obtained from an elderly woman with COVID-19, enrolled during active disease.

This chain uses TRBV7-9 with TRBJ2-7, with 7 bases lining up with TRBD1. This CDR3 is built from 13 residues. The V gene's germline CDR1 is SEHNR and CDR2 FQNEAQ (reference sequence). J was trimmed by 6 bases and V by 4 bases; bases with no gene match: 6. DNA for the CDR3: TGTGCCAGCAGCTGGGACAGTACCGGCGAGCAGTACTTC. It specifies CASSWDSTGEQYF.

The CDR3 sequence: CATSRDLSSGYEQYF. CDR3 nucleotides: TGTGCCACCAGCAGAGATCTGAGCTCAGGCTACGAGCAGTACTTC. The chain links TRBV15 to TRBJ2-7; no definite D call. Trimming pared 0 bases from V and 3 bases from J, leaving 12 bases between. This CDR3 comprises 15 residues. Germline CDR1 is LNHNV and CDR2 is YYDKDF (reference sequence).

The count of this clone is one. This chain joins TRBV28 and TRBJ2-1; TRBD2 aligns across 12 bases. The CDR3 spans 17 residues. Trimming cost V 5 bases and J 4 bases; bases outside gene matches: 9. Germline values: CDR1 MDHEN, CDR2 SYDVKM. The CDR3 DNA follows: TGTGCCAGCAGTCTCTCTCACCTAGCGGGAGGGTACAATGAGCAGTTCTTC. Its protein product is CASSLSHLAGGYNEQFF.

This chain links TRBV6-2 or TRBV6-3 with TRBJ2-7; TRBD2 aligns across 10 bases. This CDR3 spans 16 amino acids. J lost 3 bases, V lost 0 bases, and 5 bases had no gene match. Germline V CDR1 and CDR2: MNHEY, SVGEGT. CDR3 loop: CASSYSRPSGSYEQYF. The CDR3, as DNA: TGTGCCAGCAGTTACTCGCGGCCTAGCGGGAGCTACGAGCAGTACTTC.

This clone has just a few counts. The chain joins TRBV9 to TRBJ1-5; D gene unclear. CDR3 length: 13 residues. CDR1 is SGDLS and CDR2 is YYNGEE in the germline V gene. V was clipped by 3 bases and J by 3 bases, with 7 bases between them. The CDR3 spells CASSATPNQPQHF. The CDR3 coding sequence is TGTGCCAGCAGCGCGACACCCAATCAGCCCCAGCATTTT.